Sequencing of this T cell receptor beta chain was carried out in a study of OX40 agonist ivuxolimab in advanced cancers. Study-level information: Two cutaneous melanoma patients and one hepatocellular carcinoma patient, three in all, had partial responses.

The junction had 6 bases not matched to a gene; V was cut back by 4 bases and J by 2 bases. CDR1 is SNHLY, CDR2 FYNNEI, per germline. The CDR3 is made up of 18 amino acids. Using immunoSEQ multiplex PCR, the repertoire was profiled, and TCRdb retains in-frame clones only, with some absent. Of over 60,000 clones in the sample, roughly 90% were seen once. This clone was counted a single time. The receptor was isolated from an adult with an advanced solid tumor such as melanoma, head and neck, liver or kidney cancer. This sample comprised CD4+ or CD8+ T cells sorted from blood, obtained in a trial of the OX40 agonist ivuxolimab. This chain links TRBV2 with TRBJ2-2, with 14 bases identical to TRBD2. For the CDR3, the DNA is TGTGCCAGCAGTGCCCGGACTAGCGGGGGGACCAACACCGGGGAGCTGTTTTTT. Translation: CASSARTSGGTNTGELFF.